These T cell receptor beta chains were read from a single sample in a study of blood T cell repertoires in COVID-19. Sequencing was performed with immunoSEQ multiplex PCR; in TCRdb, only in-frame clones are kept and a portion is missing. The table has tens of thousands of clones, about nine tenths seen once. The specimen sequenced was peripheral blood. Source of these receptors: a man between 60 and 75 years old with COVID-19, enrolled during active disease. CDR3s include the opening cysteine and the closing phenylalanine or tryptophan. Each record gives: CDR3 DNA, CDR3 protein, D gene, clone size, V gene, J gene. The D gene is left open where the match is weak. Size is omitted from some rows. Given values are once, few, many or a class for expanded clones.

TGCGCCAGCAGCCAAGAAGCGCACAAGAACACTGAAGCTTTCTTT	CASSQEAHKNTEAFF	.	.	TRBV4-1	TRBJ1-1
TGTGCCACCAGTGGCGCAGGGATTTATGGCTACACCTTC	CATSGAGIYGYTF	.	.	TRBV24-1	TRBJ1-2
TGTGCCAGCAGCTTAGATCACAGGCCTTACTACAATGAGCAGTTCTTC	CASSLDHRPYYNEQFF	.	.	TRBV7-6	TRBJ2-1
TGCGCCAGCAGCTCCGGGACAGCTGGGTCCGAGCAGTACTTC	CASSSGTAGSEQYF	TRBD1	.	TRBV5-1	TRBJ2-7
TGTGCCAGCAGCGCCGGACAGGGGACCGGGGAGCTGTTTTTT	CASSAGQGTGELFF	TRBD1	.	TRBV7-3	TRBJ2-2
TGTGCCAGCAGCCAAGTAGCGAACACCGGGGAGCTGTTTTTT	CASSQVANTGELFF	.	.	TRBV3-1/TRBV3-2	TRBJ2-2
TGCGCCAGCAGTCCCCCGGGACAGGGGGGTCAGCCCCAGCATTTT	CASSPPGQGGQPQHF	TRBD1	.	TRBV23-1	TRBJ1-5
TGTGCCAGCAGTCGTTCCCCCCGGGGGGAGTCTGGAGCTTTCTTT	CASSRSPRGESGAFF	.	.	TRBV6-5	TRBJ1-1
TGTGCCAGCTCACTAAGTGGCAGATACAATCAGCCCCAGCATTTT	CASSLSGRYNQPQHF	.	.	TRBV18	TRBJ1-5
TGTGCCTGGAGTGGAGGGCCCGTCGAGCAGTTCTTC	CAWSGGPVEQFF	.	.	TRBV30	TRBJ2-1
TGTGCCAGCAGCCAAGCGAGGGATGGCGGGGAGCTGTTTTTT	CASSQARDGGELFF	.	.	TRBV3-1/TRBV3-2	TRBJ2-2
TGCGCCAGCAGCGCTGGGGGCGGCGAGACCCAGTACTTC	CASSAGGGETQYF	.	.	TRBV5-1	TRBJ2-5
TGTGCCAGTAGTATAGGAGCGCGTCCCTACGAGCAGTACTTC	CASSIGARPYEQYF	.	once	TRBV19	TRBJ2-7
TGTGCCAGCAGTGAGTCTAGCGGGCGGGGCTACAATGAGCAGTTCTTC	CASSESSGRGYNEQFF	TRBD2	many	TRBV6-4	TRBJ2-1
TGCGCCAGCAGCCAAGAACCCAGCGGGACTAGCTCCTACAATGAGCAGTTCTTC	CASSQEPSGTSSYNEQFF	TRBD2	.	TRBV4-1	TRBJ2-1
TGTGCCAGCAGTTCTCGGGAGGGCGGAGGCACAGATACGCAGTATTTT	CASSSREGGGTDTQYF	TRBD2	.	TRBV28	TRBJ2-3
TGTGCCACCAGTGATGGGACTAGCGGGAGGTACAATGAGCAGTTCTTC	CATSDGTSGRYNEQFF	TRBD2	.	TRBV24-1	TRBJ2-1
TGTGCCAGCAGTCCTAGGGGAGGGGAGAACACTGAAGCTTTCTTT	CASSPRGGENTEAFF	.	.	TRBV25-1	TRBJ1-1